This TCR beta chain was retrieved from a study of cytomegalovirus exposure and HLA in healthy donors. Whole-study findings and limits: The records held CMV serostatus as the only immune exposure information. One variant, a missense change in DCLRE1C, was linked in a later analysis to TCR beta V- and J-gene trimming. It emerged from a later analysis that several of the most significant clusters appeared to be linked to common viral pathogens.

Looked up from germline, CDR1 is LNHNV and CDR2 is YYDKDF (reference sequence). The CDR3 length is 15 residues. The V and J ends lost 0 bases and 8 bases respectively, with 16 bases between them. On this clone itself: Antigen: not known.

The PCR ran on 60 Vbeta and 13 Jbeta primers. Data came from immunoSEQ multiplex PCR; TCRdb stores just in-frame clones and leaves some out. The sample gives roughly 180,000 clones, around 80% of which show up once; around 4.1% is in the top ten. Sequencing was performed on PBMCs. This clonotype originated in a woman aged 45 to 65 in good health and CMV-seropositive. The chain recombines TRBV15 with TRBJ1-2; TRBD1 might be the D (6 bases). CDR3 sequence: CATSRENRASKGYTF. The CDR3 DNA is TGTGCCACCAGCAGAGAAAACAGGGCCTCGAAAGGCTACACCTTC.